The entry below gives a single TCR beta chain sequence along with its context. Its specificity is unknown. This specimen belongs to a study of a mutant IDH1 vaccine in newly diagnosed glioma. For the study at large: Vaccine dosing followed radiotherapy by 4-6 weeks, or accompanied temozolomide cycles.

This CDR3 is 15 amino acids long. Germline V gene sequence: CDR1 MNHNS, CDR2 SASEGT. The trim removed 4 bases at V and 7 bases at J, leaving 9 bases unmatched. Assay: immunoSEQ multiplex PCR; the TCRdb copy retains only in-frame clones and omits some. The sample contains over 65,000 clones, more than 70% of which appear only once. Time point given: week 35, safety follow-up. Vaccinated patients received 300 ug of mutant IDH1 20-mer peptide per dose, with topical imiquimod. The origin of this receptor is a man aged 18 to 30 with glioma. The source was PBMCs, collected from a glioma patient whose treatment included an IDH1 peptide vaccine. V is TRBV6-1 and J is TRBJ2-5; 10 nucleotides match TRBD2. As DNA, the CDR3 is TGTGCCAGCAGTGGCCGGGGACTAGCGCTGACGACCCAGTACTTC. It specifies CASSGRGLALTTQYF.